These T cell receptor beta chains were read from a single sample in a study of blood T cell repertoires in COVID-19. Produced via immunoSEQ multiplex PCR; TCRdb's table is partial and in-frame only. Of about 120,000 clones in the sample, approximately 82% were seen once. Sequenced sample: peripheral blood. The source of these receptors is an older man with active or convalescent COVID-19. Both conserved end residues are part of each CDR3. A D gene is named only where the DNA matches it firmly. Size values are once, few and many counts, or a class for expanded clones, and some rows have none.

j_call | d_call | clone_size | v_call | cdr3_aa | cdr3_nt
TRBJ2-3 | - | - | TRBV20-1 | CSASERGAPDTQYF | TGCAGTGCTAGTGAACGGGGGGCCCCAGATACGCAGTATTTT
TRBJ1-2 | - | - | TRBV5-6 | CASSFTGSNYGYTF | TGTGCCAGCAGCTTCACAGGCTCTAACTATGGCTACACCTTC
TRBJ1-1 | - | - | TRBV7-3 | CASSLQRANTEAFF | TGTGCCAGCAGCTTACAGCGGGCGAACACTGAAGCTTTCTTT
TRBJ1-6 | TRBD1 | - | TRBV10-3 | CAISEPQTGGPSPLHF | TGTGCCATCAGTGAGCCCCAAACAGGGGGCCCTTCACCCCTCCACTTT
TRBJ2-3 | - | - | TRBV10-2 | CASSRSALGADTQYF | TGCGCCAGCAGTCGGTCTGCGTTAGGGGCAGATACGCAGTATTTT
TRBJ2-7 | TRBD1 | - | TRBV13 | CASSPEGGTGRYEQYF | TGTGCCAGCAGCCCAGAGGGCGGGACAGGGAGGTACGAGCAGTACTTC
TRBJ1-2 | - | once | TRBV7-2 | CASSPPEGAQIYGYTF | TGTGCCAGCAGCCCCCCAGAAGGGGCCCAAATCTATGGCTACACCTTC
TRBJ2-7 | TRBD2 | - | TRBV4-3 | CASSQDRSLAGVSEQYF | TGCGCCAGCAGCCAAGACAGATCTCTAGCGGGGGTTTCCGAGCAGTACTTC
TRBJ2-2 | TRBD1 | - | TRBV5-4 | CASSTQQGANTGELFF | TGTGCCAGCAGCACACAACAGGGGGCGAACACCGGGGAGCTGTTTTTT
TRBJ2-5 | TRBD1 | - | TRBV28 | CASSLGGQGPEETQYF | TGTGCCAGCAGTTTAGGGGGACAGGGGCCCGAAGAGACCCAGTACTTC
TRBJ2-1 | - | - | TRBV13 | CASSLNIPLYNEQFF | TGTGCCAGCAGTTTAAATATCCCCCTCTACAATGAGCAGTTCTTC
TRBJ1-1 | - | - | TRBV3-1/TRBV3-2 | CASSQVTSQNTEAFF | TGTGCCAGCAGCCAAGTAACCTCACAGAACACTGAAGCTTTCTTT